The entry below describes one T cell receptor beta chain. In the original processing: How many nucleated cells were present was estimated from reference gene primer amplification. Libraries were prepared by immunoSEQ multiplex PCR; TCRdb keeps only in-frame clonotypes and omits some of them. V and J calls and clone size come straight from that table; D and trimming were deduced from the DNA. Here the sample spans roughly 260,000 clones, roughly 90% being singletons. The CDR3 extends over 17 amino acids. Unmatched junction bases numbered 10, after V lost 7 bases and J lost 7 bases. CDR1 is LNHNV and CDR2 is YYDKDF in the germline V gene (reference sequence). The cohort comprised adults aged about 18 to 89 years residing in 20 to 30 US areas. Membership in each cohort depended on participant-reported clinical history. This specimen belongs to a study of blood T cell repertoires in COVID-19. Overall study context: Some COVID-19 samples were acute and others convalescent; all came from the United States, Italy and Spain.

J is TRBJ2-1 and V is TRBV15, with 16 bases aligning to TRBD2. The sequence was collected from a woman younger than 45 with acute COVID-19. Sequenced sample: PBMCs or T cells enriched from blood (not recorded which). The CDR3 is CATKTEGLAGGVNEQFF. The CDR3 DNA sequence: TGTGCCACCAAGACTGAGGGACTAGCGGGAGGGGTAAATGAGCAGTTCTTC.